The rows below give T cell receptor beta chains drawn from one sample of a study of T cells in Graves' hyperthyroidism and ophthalmopathy. TCRdb ran MiXCR on the multiplex PCR reads and lists one entry per CDR3 protein. Of over 500,000 distinct CDR3 sequences in the sample, about 14% are singletons; the top ten hold about 15%. The material sequenced was blood. These receptors all come from a woman in her thirties or forties with Graves' hyperthyroidism. Each CDR3 is given with its conserved first and last residue. Fields, in order: clone size, D gene, V gene, J gene, CDR3 protein, CDR3 DNA. D genes are given only for firm matches. Not all rows give a size; the values are once, few, many and, for expanded clones, a class.

clone_size: few; d_call: NA; v_call: TRBV5-6; j_call: TRBJ2-1; cdr3_aa: CASSYSQVKQFF; cdr3_nt: TGTGCCAGCAGCTACTCACAGGTAAAGCAGTTCTTC
clone_size: many; d_call: NA; v_call: TRBV24-1; j_call: TRBJ2-7; cdr3_aa: CATSDSAPGQSYEQYF; cdr3_nt: TGTGCCACCAGTGATTCCGCCCCCGGACAGTCCTACGAGCAGTACTTC
clone_size: many; d_call: NA; v_call: TRBV5-1; j_call: TRBJ1-5; cdr3_aa: CASSLEGQGIQPQHF; cdr3_nt: TGCGCCAGCAGCTTGGAAGGGCAGGGTATCCAGCCCCAGCATTTT
clone_size: few; d_call: TRBD1; v_call: TRBV27; j_call: TRBJ1-6; cdr3_aa: CASSSGQGLSSPLHF; cdr3_nt: TGTGCCAGCAGTTCCGGACAGGGATTATCCTCACCCCTCCACTTT
clone_size: few; d_call: TRBD1; v_call: TRBV18; j_call: TRBJ1-5; cdr3_aa: CASSARDRVQPQHF; cdr3_nt: TGTGCCAGCTCAGCCCGGGACAGGGTTCAGCCCCAGCATTTT
clone_size: NA; d_call: TRBD1; v_call: TRBV27; j_call: TRBJ1-6; cdr3_aa: CASSAGTGFNSPLHF; cdr3_nt: TGTGCCAGCAGCGCCGGGACAGGGTTCAATTCACCCCTCCACTTT
clone_size: many; d_call: TRBD1; v_call: TRBV7-2; j_call: TRBJ1-4; cdr3_aa: CASSAGTGGNEKLFF; cdr3_nt: TGTGCCAGCAGCGCGGGGACAGGGGGAAATGAAAAACTGTTTTTT
clone_size: NA; d_call: NA; v_call: TRBV27; j_call: TRBJ2-1; cdr3_aa: CASTIRSQPFDGRFEQFF; cdr3_nt: TGTGCCAGCACCATCAGGTCACAGCCTTTCGATGGAAGGTTTGAGCAGTTCTTC
clone_size: many; d_call: TRBD2; v_call: TRBV28; j_call: TRBJ2-1; cdr3_aa: CASSILAGVNEQFF; cdr3_nt: TGTGCCAGCAGTATTCTAGCGGGAGTCAATGAGCAGTTCTTC
clone_size: many; d_call: TRBD1; v_call: TRBV28; j_call: TRBJ1-5; cdr3_aa: CASSPGQGQNQPQHF; cdr3_nt: TGTGCCAGCAGCCCGGGACAGGGGCAAAATCAGCCCCAGCATTTT
clone_size: NA; d_call: NA; v_call: TRBV6-5; j_call: TRBJ1-4; cdr3_aa: CASSYSRGLSGISEKLFF; cdr3_nt: TGTGCCAGCAGTTACTCGAGGGGTTTGTCAGGGATATCGGAAAAACTGTTTTTT
clone_size: few; d_call: TRBD2; v_call: TRBV28; j_call: TRBJ2-1; cdr3_aa: CASSTGSGISLNEQFF; cdr3_nt: TGTGCCAGCAGCACCGGGAGCGGGATATCGTTGAATGAGCAGTTCTTC
clone_size: many; d_call: NA; v_call: TRBV27; j_call: TRBJ1-1; cdr3_aa: CASSLWAENTEAFF; cdr3_nt: TGTGCCAGCAGTTTATGGGCGGAGAACACTGAAGCTTTCTTT
clone_size: few; d_call: TRBD2; v_call: TRBV24-1; j_call: TRBJ2-7; cdr3_aa: CATSDLGAGGTYEQYF; cdr3_nt: TGTGCCACCAGTGATTTAGGGGCGGGAGGAACCTACGAGCAGTACTTC
clone_size: many; d_call: NA; v_call: TRBV18; j_call: TRBJ2-7; cdr3_aa: CASSQILNGNEQYF; cdr3_nt: TGTGCCAGCTCACAAATCCTTAATGGGAACGAGCAGTACTTC
clone_size: many; d_call: NA; v_call: TRBV6-2/TRBV6-3; j_call: TRBJ1-5; cdr3_aa: CASSLTTGHYSNQPQHF; cdr3_nt: TGTGCCAGCAGTTTGACGACAGGACACTATAGCAATCAGCCCCAGCATTTT
clone_size: few; d_call: NA; v_call: TRBV5-1; j_call: TRBJ2-1; cdr3_aa: CASKTQGSYNEQFF; cdr3_nt: TGCGCCAGCAAAACGCAGGGCTCCTACAATGAGCAGTTCTTC
clone_size: few; d_call: NA; v_call: TRBV11-2; j_call: TRBJ2-3; cdr3_aa: CASSFPGHRTDTQYF; cdr3_nt: TGTGCCAGCAGCTTCCCGGGACATCGCACAGATACGCAGTATTTT
clone_size: many; d_call: NA; v_call: TRBV30; j_call: TRBJ2-3; cdr3_aa: CAWSVRWGETDTQYF; cdr3_nt: TGTGCCTGGAGTGTACGGTGGGGGGAGACAGATACGCAGTATTTT
clone_size: many; d_call: TRBD2; v_call: TRBV3-1; j_call: TRBJ2-2; cdr3_aa: CASSQGLAGTGELFF; cdr3_nt: TGTGCCAGCAGCCAAGGACTAGCGGGGACCGGGGAGCTGTTTTTT
clone_size: many; d_call: TRBD2; v_call: TRBV20-1; j_call: TRBJ2-1; cdr3_aa: CSARVVSGRLNEQFF; cdr3_nt: TGCAGTGCTAGAGTGGTTAGCGGGAGGTTGAATGAGCAGTTCTTC
clone_size: many; d_call: TRBD2; v_call: TRBV5-1; j_call: TRBJ2-1; cdr3_aa: CASSLGASGRAWDNEQFF; cdr3_nt: TGCGCCAGCAGCTTGGGGGCTAGCGGGAGGGCTTGGGACAATGAGCAGTTCTTC
clone_size: many; d_call: NA; v_call: TRBV5-5; j_call: TRBJ2-5; cdr3_aa: CASSLAWLANQETQYF; cdr3_nt: TGTGCCAGCAGCTTGGCCTGGCTAGCGAACCAAGAGACCCAGTACTTC
clone_size: many; d_call: NA; v_call: TRBV30; j_call: TRBJ1-6; cdr3_aa: CAWTPHPGSPLHF; cdr3_nt: TGTGCCTGGACTCCCCACCCGGGCTCACCCCTCCACTTT
clone_size: many; d_call: NA; v_call: TRBV13; j_call: TRBJ1-1; cdr3_aa: CASSLVYTEAFF; cdr3_nt: TGTGCCAGCAGCTTAGTCTACACTGAAGCTTTCTTT
clone_size: many; d_call: TRBD1; v_call: TRBV6-5; j_call: TRBJ1-2; cdr3_aa: CASSYSPGGGYTF; cdr3_nt: TGTGCCAGCAGTTACTCTCCAGGGGGTGGCTACACCTTC
clone_size: NA; d_call: TRBD1; v_call: TRBV7-9; j_call: TRBJ1-2; cdr3_aa: CASSPGQEFGYTF; cdr3_nt: TGTGCCAGCAGCCCGGGACAGGAGTTTGGCTACACCTTC
clone_size: NA; d_call: TRBD1; v_call: TRBV5-1; j_call: TRBJ2-7; cdr3_aa: CASSRTGGKESYEQYF; cdr3_nt: TGCGCCAGCAGCCGGACAGGGGGTAAGGAATCCTACGAGCAGTACTTC
clone_size: many; d_call: TRBD2; v_call: TRBV5-1; j_call: TRBJ2-3; cdr3_aa: CASSSRTSKQHTQYF; cdr3_nt: TGCGCCAGCAGCTCCCGGACTAGCAAACAACATACGCAGTATTTT
clone_size: NA; d_call: NA; v_call: TRBV6-2/TRBV6-3; j_call: TRBJ2-5; cdr3_aa: CATRPRSLRRGRSQETQYF; cdr3_nt: TGTGCCACCCGGCCCCGATCTCTTAGACGGGGCAGATCACAAGAGACCCAGTACTTC
clone_size: many; d_call: NA; v_call: TRBV28; j_call: TRBJ2-7; cdr3_aa: CATTHGGGFIDEQYF; cdr3_nt: TGTGCCACCACGCATGGTGGGGGGTTTATAGACGAGCAGTACTTC
clone_size: NA; d_call: NA; v_call: TRBV4-2; j_call: TRBJ2-1; cdr3_aa: CASSQDGTASYNEQFF; cdr3_nt: TGTGCCAGCAGCCAAGATGGGACTGCGAGCTACAATGAGCAGTTCTTC
clone_size: once; d_call: TRBD1; v_call: TRBV2; j_call: TRBJ2-1; cdr3_aa: CASNRPGQGGPREQFF; cdr3_nt: TGTGCCAGCAACCGGCCGGGACAGGGCGGGCCACGGGAGCAGTTCTTC
clone_size: few; d_call: TRBD1; v_call: TRBV20-1; j_call: TRBJ2-7; cdr3_aa: CSGLGGGQGYYEQYF; cdr3_nt: TGCAGTGGTTTGGGTGGAGGACAGGGGTACTACGAGCAGTACTTC
clone_size: NA; d_call: NA; v_call: TRBV10-3; j_call: TRBJ2-3; cdr3_aa: CAISEPGDTQYF; cdr3_nt: TGTGCCATCAGTGAGCCGGGGGATACGCAGTATTTT
clone_size: many; d_call: TRBD1; v_call: TRBV2; j_call: TRBJ1-1; cdr3_aa: CASRETGATEAFF; cdr3_nt: TGTGCCAGCAGGGAGACAGGGGCGACTGAAGCTTTCTTT
clone_size: many; d_call: NA; v_call: TRBV20-1; j_call: TRBJ1-1; cdr3_aa: CSAPWMNTEAFF; cdr3_nt: TGCAGTGCTCCTTGGATGAACACTGAAGCTTTCTTT
clone_size: many; d_call: TRBD1; v_call: TRBV11-1; j_call: TRBJ2-6; cdr3_aa: CASSSDRAGGANVLTF; cdr3_nt: TGTGCCAGCAGCTCCGACAGGGCTGGAGGGGCCAACGTCCTGACTTTC
clone_size: NA; d_call: TRBD2; v_call: TRBV2; j_call: TRBJ2-5; cdr3_aa: CASSEGTSGRPETQYF; cdr3_nt: TGTGCCAGCAGTGAAGGGACTAGCGGGAGACCAGAGACCCAGTACTTC
clone_size: many; d_call: TRBD2; v_call: TRBV12-3/TRBV12-4; j_call: TRBJ2-1; cdr3_aa: CASSSPGLAGLNEQFF; cdr3_nt: TGTGCCAGCAGTTCACCTGGACTAGCGGGACTCAATGAGCAGTTCTTC
clone_size: NA; d_call: TRBD1; v_call: TRBV12-3/TRBV12-4; j_call: TRBJ1-6; cdr3_aa: CASSITPGTGGSLHF; cdr3_nt: TGTGCCAGCAGTATAACTCCCGGGACAGGGGGCTCCCTCCACTTT
clone_size: many; d_call: NA; v_call: TRBV12-3/TRBV12-4; j_call: TRBJ1-2; cdr3_aa: CASSHDRLYGYTF; cdr3_nt: TGTGCCAGCAGTCATGACAGACTCTATGGCTACACCTTC
clone_size: NA; d_call: TRBD2; v_call: TRBV20-1; j_call: TRBJ2-1; cdr3_aa: CSARGGLAGSSYNEQFF; cdr3_nt: TGCAGTGCTAGGGGAGGACTAGCGGGGTCCTCCTACAATGAGCAGTTCTTC
clone_size: NA; d_call: TRBD2; v_call: TRBV6-9; j_call: TRBJ2-7; cdr3_aa: CASLFLPGLAGVDETYEQYF; cdr3_nt: TGTGCCAGCTTATTCCTCCCTGGACTAGCGGGAGTTGATGAGACCTACGAGCAGTACTTC
clone_size: many; d_call: NA; v_call: TRBV11-2; j_call: TRBJ2-5; cdr3_aa: CASSSQQGRGETQYF; cdr3_nt: TGTGCCAGCAGCTCCCAACAGGGGAGGGGAGAGACCCAGTACTTC
clone_size: many; d_call: NA; v_call: TRBV7-8; j_call: TRBJ1-2; cdr3_aa: CASSLMGQVCGYTF; cdr3_nt: TGTGCCAGCAGCTTAATGGGGCAAGTCTGTGGCTACACCTTC
clone_size: NA; d_call: TRBD2; v_call: TRBV6-1; j_call: TRBJ2-1; cdr3_aa: CASSPGTSFNNEQFF; cdr3_nt: TGTGCCAGCAGCCCCGGGACTAGCTTCAACAACGAGCAGTTCTTC
clone_size: many; d_call: NA; v_call: TRBV6-1; j_call: TRBJ2-7; cdr3_aa: CASSGAGSSYEQYF; cdr3_nt: TGTGCCAGCAGTGGCGCAGGCAGCTCCTACGAGCAGTACTTC
clone_size: many; d_call: TRBD2; v_call: TRBV28; j_call: TRBJ2-3; cdr3_aa: CASSLLAGRTDTQYF; cdr3_nt: TGTGCCAGCAGCCTACTAGCGGGACGCACAGATACGCAGTATTTT
clone_size: many; d_call: NA; v_call: TRBV5-6; j_call: TRBJ1-3; cdr3_aa: CASSLAVSGNTIYF; cdr3_nt: TGTGCCAGCAGCTTGGCCGTCTCTGGAAACACCATATATTTT
clone_size: few; d_call: NA; v_call: TRBV4-1; j_call: TRBJ1-5; cdr3_aa: CASSPRVGGQPQHF; cdr3_nt: TGCGCCAGCAGCCCGCGTGTGGGAGGTCAGCCCCAGCATTTT
clone_size: many; d_call: TRBD2; v_call: TRBV3-1; j_call: TRBJ2-1; cdr3_aa: CASSQHSGTSGRAPQFF; cdr3_nt: TGTGCCAGCAGCCAACATTCCGGGACTAGCGGGAGGGCCCCGCAGTTCTTC
clone_size: many; d_call: TRBD2; v_call: TRBV10-2; j_call: TRBJ2-7; cdr3_aa: CASTRGTSGYEQYF; cdr3_nt: TGCGCCAGCACTCGCGGGACTAGCGGGTACGAGCAGTACTTC
clone_size: few; d_call: NA; v_call: TRBV9; j_call: TRBJ1-5; cdr3_aa: CASSVGEGNRPQHF; cdr3_nt: TGTGCCAGCAGCGTAGGAGAGGGGAATCGGCCCCAGCATTTT